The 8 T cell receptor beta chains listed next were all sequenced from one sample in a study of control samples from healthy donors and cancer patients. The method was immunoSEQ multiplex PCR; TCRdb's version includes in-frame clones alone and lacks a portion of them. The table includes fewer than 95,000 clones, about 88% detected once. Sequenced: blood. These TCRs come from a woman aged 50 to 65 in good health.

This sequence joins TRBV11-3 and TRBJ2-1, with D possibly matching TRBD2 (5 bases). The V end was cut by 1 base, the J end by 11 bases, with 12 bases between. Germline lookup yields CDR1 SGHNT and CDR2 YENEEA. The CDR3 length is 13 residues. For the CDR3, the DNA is TGTGCCAGCAGCTTAGGTGCGGACGGGAAGCAGTTCTTC. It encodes CASSLGADGKQFF.

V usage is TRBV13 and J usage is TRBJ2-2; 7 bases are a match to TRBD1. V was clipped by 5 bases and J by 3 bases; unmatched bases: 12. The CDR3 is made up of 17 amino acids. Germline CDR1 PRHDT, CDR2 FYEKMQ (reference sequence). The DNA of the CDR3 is TGTGCCAGCAGCGCCATTTATAAGGGGGCCCACACCGGGGAGCTGTTTTTT. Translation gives CASSAIYKGAHTGELFF.

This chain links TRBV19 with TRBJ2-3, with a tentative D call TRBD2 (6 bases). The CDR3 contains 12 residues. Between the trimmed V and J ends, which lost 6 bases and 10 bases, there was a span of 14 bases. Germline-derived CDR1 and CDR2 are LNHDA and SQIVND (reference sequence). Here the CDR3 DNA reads TGTGCCAGTAGGCCCTTATGGAGGGCGCAGTATTTT. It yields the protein CASRPLWRAQYF.

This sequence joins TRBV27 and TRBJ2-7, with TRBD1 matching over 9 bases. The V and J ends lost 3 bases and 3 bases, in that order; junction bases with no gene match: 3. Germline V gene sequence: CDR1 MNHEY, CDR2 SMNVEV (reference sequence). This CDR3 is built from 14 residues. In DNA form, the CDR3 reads TGTGCCAGCAGTTTGAACAGGGGGCTCTACGAGCAGTACTTC. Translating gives CASSLNRGLYEQYF.

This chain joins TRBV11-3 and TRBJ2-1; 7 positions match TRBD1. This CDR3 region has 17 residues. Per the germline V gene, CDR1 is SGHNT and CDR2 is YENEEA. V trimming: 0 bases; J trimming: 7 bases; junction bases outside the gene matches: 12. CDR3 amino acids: CASSLDLVGTARNEQFF. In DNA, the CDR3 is TGTGCCAGCAGCTTAGATCTTGTCGGGACAGCTAGGAATGAGCAGTTCTTC.

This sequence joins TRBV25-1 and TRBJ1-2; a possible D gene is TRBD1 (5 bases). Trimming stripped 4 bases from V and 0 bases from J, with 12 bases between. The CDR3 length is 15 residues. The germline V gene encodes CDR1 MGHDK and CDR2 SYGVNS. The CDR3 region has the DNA TGTGCCAGCAGTGGATACAGGCAAGCTAACTATGGCTACACCTTC. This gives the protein CASSGYRQANYGYTF.

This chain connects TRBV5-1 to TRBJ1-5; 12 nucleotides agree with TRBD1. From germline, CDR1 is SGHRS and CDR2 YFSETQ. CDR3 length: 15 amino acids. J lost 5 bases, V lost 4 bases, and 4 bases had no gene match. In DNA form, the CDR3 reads TGCGCCAGCAGCCCCGGGACAGGGGGCGATCAGCCCCAGCATTTT. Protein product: CASSPGTGGDQPQHF.

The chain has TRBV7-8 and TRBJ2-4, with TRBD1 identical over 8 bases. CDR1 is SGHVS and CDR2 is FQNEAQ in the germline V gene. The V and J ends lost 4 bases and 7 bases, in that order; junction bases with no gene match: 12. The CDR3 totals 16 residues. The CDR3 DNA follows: TGTGCCAGCAGCTCCACCCGGGACAGGATAGGGAACATTCAGTACTTC. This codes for CASSSTRDRIGNIQYF.